One TCR beta chain is described in this entry. The antigen it binds to is not known. No quality values exist for individual bases; no much larger clone is one base distant. For CDR1 and CDR2, the germline V gene lists SNHLY and FYNNEI. Unmatched junction bases come to 12, with V trimmed by 6 bases and J by 8 bases. The cysteine opens and the phenylalanine closes a CDR3 of 15 amino acids. CDR3 DNA is the only sequence kept; it has 45 bases, read in frame from the first base. This record comes from a study of blood T cell repertoires in COVID-19 (dated by TCRdb to 2020 to 2022). Study-level background: The collaborator samples originated in the United States, Italy and Spain and spanned the acute and convalescent phases of COVID-19. Samples were obtained from the ongoing ImmuneRACE study (first 160 participants) and from approximately 1,200 subjects provided by 6 global collaborators. A de-identified subject ID, COVID-19 status, age in years and sex were almost always included in the sample metadata. Where available, HLA class I and class II types were obtained from metadata supplied by the sample provider rather than from assay-based typing. The repertoires were released in a freely available public database meant as a resource for research on the immune response to SARS-CoV-2. Deeply sampled blood TCRbeta repertoires from subjects exposed to, actively infected with, or recovered from COVID-19 were included in the dataset. The prospective study material was composed of cDNA or gDNA derived from T cells, B-cell-depleted T cells, or PBMCs.

General findings and caveats noted by the study authors: How much clinical and demographic metadata was included differed by source and by participant, and the metadata was provided uncurated.

Enrolling through a virtual design, the prospective study's participants ranged in age from roughly 18 to 90 years and lived across approximately 25 United States geographic areas. In the prospective study, participants were assigned to cohorts based on the clinical history participants reported in a screening survey and a study questionnaire. A participant counted as exposed if, within 2 weeks of entering the study, that participant had been in contact with someone who had a PCR-confirmed or clinician-diagnosed COVID-19 case. In the prospective study, whole blood, serum and a nasopharyngeal or oropharyngeal swab were collected from each participant by mobile phlebotomists. Additional blood draws and questionnaires over a roughly two-month period could optionally be provided by prospective study participants. Blood samples from the prospective study were shipped frozen or at room temperature prior to DNA extraction.

TCRbeta CDR3 regions were amplified from genomic DNA by means of the immunoSEQ Assay, a bias-controlled multiplex PCR. In the paper's pipeline: Nucleated cell counts per sample were estimated from amplification of reference gene primers within the assay. To quantify the absolute abundance of each unique TCRbeta CDR3 rearrangement, sequence reads were collapsed and filtered. For each sample, productive Simpson clonality was calculated by taking the square root of Simpson's diversity index across productive rearrangements. Here the immuneACCESS table is served through TCRdb, limited to in-frame sequences with V and J called. Missing clones are a known gap in these copies; in checked studies unresolved V genes cover under half, and the rest lacks a known reason. Clone size and the V and J calls come from that table; the DNA yielded D and trimming. Within this sample are more than 300,000 clones, with around nine tenths of them counted one time only. The ten largest clones take up 3.9% of the sample.

The chain is encoded by TRBV2 joined to TRBJ1-5; 8 junctional bases match TRBD1. This clonotype was obtained from a woman aged 25 to 39 who had been exposed to COVID-19. Sequences were obtained from PBMCs or T cells enriched from blood (not recorded which). The DNA sequence follows: TGTGCCAGCAGCGTATACACAGGGGGTATCGAGCCCCAGCATTTT. Its protein product is CASSVYTGGIEPQHF.